These T cell receptor beta chains were read from a single sample in a study of spatial heterogeneity in lung cancer. Via MiXCR, TCRdb re-called the 5' RACE reads, giving one row per CDR3 protein. This sample has about 60,000 distinct CDR3 sequences, with 7.5% to 8.5% found just once. Material: PBMCs, obtained at surgery. The receptors shown here come from a female donor with early-stage non-small cell lung cancer. CDR3s include the opening cysteine and the closing phenylalanine or tryptophan. Fields, in order: clone size, V gene, J gene, D gene, CDR3 protein, CDR3 DNA. D genes are given only for firm matches. Size tells how often a clone was seen (once, few, many) or the class of an expanded clone, and some rows leave it out.

>few|TRBV9|TRBJ2-1|NA
CASSQVGGMYNEQFF
TGTGCCAGCAGCCAGGTTGGCGGGATGTACAATGAGCAGTTCTTC
>NA|TRBV3-1|TRBJ2-2|NA
CASQIGGTGELFF
TGTGCCAGCCAAATAGGGGGGACCGGGGAGCTGTTTTTT
>few|TRBV5-1|TRBJ2-1|NA
CASSQGAPYNEQFF
TGCGCCAGCAGCCAAGGGGCCCCCTACAATGAGCAGTTCTTC
>many|TRBV6-1|TRBJ2-3|NA
CASSPLGWASTDTQYF
TGTGCCAGCAGCCCCTTGGGGTGGGCTAGCACAGATACGCAGTATTTT
>few|TRBV6-1|TRBJ1-6|NA
CASKEGYNSPLHF
TGTGCCAGCAAGGAGGGCTATAATTCACCCCTCCACTTT
>NA|TRBV24-1|TRBJ2-5|NA
CATSDKGRGKETQYF
TGTGCCACCAGTGATAAAGGTCGCGGGAAAGAGACCCAGTACTTC
>NA|TRBV5-1|TRBJ2-5|NA
CASSGEAQETQYF
TGCGCCAGCAGCGGGGAGGCCCAAGAGACCCAGTACTTC
>few|TRBV18|TRBJ1-2|NA
CASSGTGQDYGYTF
TGTGCCAGCTCCGGAACAGGGCAGGACTATGGCTACACCTTC
>few|TRBV10-3|TRBJ2-1|TRBD2
CAISESASGNNEQFF
TGTGCCATCAGTGAGTCGGCTAGCGGAAACAATGAGCAGTTCTTC
>few|TRBV6-6|TRBJ1-5|NA
CASSSGYRSNQPQHF
TGTGCCAGCAGTTCAGGGTATCGGAGCAATCAGCCCCAGCATTTT
>many|TRBV5-4|TRBJ1-2|TRBD1
CASSPRSGGSYGYTF
TGTGCCAGCAGCCCCCGGTCAGGGGGCAGCTATGGCTACACCTTC
>many|TRBV7-8|TRBJ1-2|NA
CASSLEGRGNYGYTF
TGTGCCAGCAGCTTGGAAGGGAGAGGGAACTATGGCTACACCTTC
>few|TRBV5-5|TRBJ2-7|TRBD1
CASSSDRIYEQYF
TGTGCCAGCAGCTCGGACAGGATCTACGAGCAGTACTTC
>NA|TRBV25-1|TRBJ1-3|NA
CASRAPGRSSGNTIYF
TGTGCCAGCAGGGCCCCCGGACGGTCCTCTGGAAACACCATATATTTT
>few|TRBV29-1|TRBJ2-3|NA
CSGVGGASTDTQYF
TGCAGCGGCGTGGGGGGGGCTAGCACAGATACGCAGTATTTT
>NA|TRBV2|TRBJ1-2|TRBD1
CASGSRDRVTNYGYTF
TGTGCCAGCGGGTCCCGGGACAGGGTAACGAACTATGGCTACACCTTC
>many|TRBV4-2|TRBJ2-1|NA
CASSQELEQFF
TGTGCCAGCAGCCAAGAACTAGAACAGTTCTTC
>many|TRBV2|TRBJ2-2|TRBD1
CASSADRGSGTGELFF
TGTGCCAGCAGCGCTGACAGGGGGTCGGGCACCGGGGAGCTGTTTTTT
>once|TRBV10-1|TRBJ2-5|TRBD2
CASSESKGLAVRETQYF
TGCGCCAGCAGTGAGTCGAAGGGACTAGCGGTTCGGGAGACCCAGTACTTC
>many|TRBV28|TRBJ2-3|NA
CASARGFNTDTQYF
TGTGCCAGCGCCCGGGGCTTCAACACAGATACGCAGTATTTT
>few|TRBV9|TRBJ2-1|TRBD1
CASSIGQESSYNEQFF
TGTGCCAGCAGCATCGGACAGGAATCCTCCTACAATGAGCAGTTCTTC
>many|TRBV5-1|TRBJ2-3|TRBD2
CASSSSGANVDTQYF
TGCGCCAGCAGCTCTAGCGGGGCGAACGTAGATACGCAGTATTTT
>few|TRBV9|TRBJ1-2|NA
CASSVATGPNYGYTF
TGTGCCAGCAGCGTAGCTACGGGCCCAAACTATGGCTACACCTTC